This T cell receptor (beta chain) was identified during a study of OX40 agonist ivuxolimab in advanced cancers. Regarding the complete study: The costimulatory receptor OX40 (CD134) was targeted by ivuxolimab, a fully human IgG2 agonistic monoclonal antibody. The paper describes the monotherapy dose-escalation part (N ≈ 52 patients) of the phase I trial of ivuxolimab. Prior anti-PD-1, anti-PD-L1 or anti-CTLA-4 therapy was permitted, and checkpoint inhibitors had been received by about 37% of dose-escalation patients. The purpose of peripheral TCRbeta sequencing was to test whether ivuxolimab changed TCR sequence diversity and led to clonal T-cell expansion. The dose-escalation cohort was 82.7% male with a mean age of around 62 years, ranging from roughly 20 to 80. Intravenous ivuxolimab was administered to patients every 2 weeks at six dose levels: 0.01, 0.1, 0.3, 1.5, 3 and 10 mg/kg. Of the 50 to 55 patients in dose escalation, approximately 20 had hepatocellular carcinoma, about 15 had melanoma, 9 had renal cell carcinoma and 9 had head and neck cancer. Three dose-escalation patients achieved partial responses, one with hepatocellular carcinoma and two with cutaneous melanoma.

The cysteine opens and the phenylalanine closes a CDR3 of 14 amino acids. The sequence is cut down to CDR3 DNA, 42 bases in frame from base 1. V and J are truncated by 1 base and 4 bases respectively, leaving an intervening sequence of 9 bases. As encoded in the germline V gene, CDR1 is SGDLS while CDR2 is YYNGEE. For sequencing of the TCRbeta CDR3 region, genomic DNA was extracted from the sorted cells. The immunoSEQ Assay was used to sequence the TCRbeta CDR3 regions. TCRdb provides this immuneACCESS table in a form limited to in-frame rearrangements. Some clones are lacking; in checked studies, under half of them reflect an unresolved V gene, and why the rest are absent is not known. The sample yields 57,000 or so clones; more than 70% were counted once. About 2.4% of the sample is held by the ten biggest clonotypes. Findings and caveats that apply to the study as a whole: Antigen specificity was not determined for the clonally expanded peripheral T cells. In the 0.1-3.0 mg/kg groups, partial responders had among the lowest normalized peripheral clonal expansion, particularly in CD8+ T cells. On average, CD8+ T cells showed more expanded clones than CD4+ T cells after ivuxolimab. Low levels of normalized T-cell clonal expansion were also shown by some nonresponding patients. Clonal expansion of both CD4+ and CD8+ blood T cells was observed from baseline to week 6 at doses 0.1 to 3.0 mg/kg.

Patients with a history of autoimmune disease or receiving systemic immunosuppression were excluded from the trial. Peripheral blood for TCR sequencing was drawn from every dose cohort at baseline, at cycle 4 day 1 and at cycle 7 day 1. The samples were taken from a phase I, first-in-human, multicenter, open-label dose-escalation trial of ivuxolimab. The trial enrolled adults with locally advanced or metastatic head and neck squamous cell, hepatocellular, melanoma or renal cell carcinoma. CD4+ and CD8+ T cells were sorted separately from peripheral blood before TCR sequencing. In the case of this clone: This clone's antigen is unknown. No much larger clonotype is one base removed from it; base qualities were not supplied.

This chain joins TRBV9 to TRBJ2-1; too little of a D gene remains to name it. Sequencing used CD4+ or CD8+ T cells sorted from blood, obtained in a trial of the OX40 agonist ivuxolimab. This clonotype was obtained from an adult with an advanced solid tumor such as melanoma, head and neck, liver or kidney cancer. In nucleotide form, the sequence is TGTGCCAGCAGCGTAATATCAGATTACAATGAGCAGTTCTTC. The encoded protein is CASSVISDYNEQFF.